This T cell receptor beta chain comes out of a study of cytomegalovirus exposure and HLA in healthy donors. This clone has only a few counts. Trimming pared 6 bases from V and 8 bases from J, leaving 8 bases between. This CDR3 contains 10 residues. Germline V lookup: CDR1 DFQATT, CDR2 SNEGSKA (reference sequence). 13 Jbeta primers and 60 Vbeta primers were used for the PCR. Per the authors' pipeline: Among the unique TCR beta chains that a later analysis counted, around 82 million in all, 10 million to 13 million were shared. Only in-frame clones appear in the TCRdb table, and some are missing; sequencing was by immunoSEQ multiplex PCR. For V, J and clone size, that table is used; D and trimming come from the DNA. The sample has 35,000 to 45,000 clones, around 76% seen once.

This chain links TRBV20-1 with TRBJ2-1; D not resolved. This receptor was obtained from a woman aged 30 to 39 in good health and CMV-seropositive. The specimen sequenced was PBMCs. CDR3 region: CSAENHEQFF. The CDR3 coding sequence is TGCAGTGCCGAGAATCATGAGCAGTTCTTC.